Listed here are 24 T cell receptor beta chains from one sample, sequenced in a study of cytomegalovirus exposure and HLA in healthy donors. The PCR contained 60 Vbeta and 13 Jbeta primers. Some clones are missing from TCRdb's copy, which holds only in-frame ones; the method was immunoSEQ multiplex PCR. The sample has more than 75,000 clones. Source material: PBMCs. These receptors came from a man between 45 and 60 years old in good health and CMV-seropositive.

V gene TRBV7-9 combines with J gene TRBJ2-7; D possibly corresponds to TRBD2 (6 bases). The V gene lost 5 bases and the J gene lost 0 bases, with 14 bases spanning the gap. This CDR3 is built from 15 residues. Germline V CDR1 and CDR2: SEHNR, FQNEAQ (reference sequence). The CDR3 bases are TGTGCCAGCAGCCCCCGGGACGGGAGCTCCTACGAGCAGTACTTC. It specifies CASSPRDGSSYEQYF.

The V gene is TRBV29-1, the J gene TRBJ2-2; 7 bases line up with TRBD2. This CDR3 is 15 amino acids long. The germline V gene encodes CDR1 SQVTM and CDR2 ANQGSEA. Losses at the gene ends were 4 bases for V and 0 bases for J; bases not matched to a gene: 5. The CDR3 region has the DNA TGCAGCGTTGCAGCGGGATCTACGAACACCGGGGAGCTGTTTTTT. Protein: CSVAAGSTNTGELFF.

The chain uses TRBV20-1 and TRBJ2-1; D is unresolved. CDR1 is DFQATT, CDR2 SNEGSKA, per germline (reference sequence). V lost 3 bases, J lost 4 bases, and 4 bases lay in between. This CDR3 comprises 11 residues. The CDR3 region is CSASGYNEQFF. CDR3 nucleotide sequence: TGCAGTGCTAGCGGTTACAATGAGCAGTTCTTC.

The CDR3 reads CASSLGLGGWETQYF. CDR3 in DNA: TGTGCCAGCAGCTTAGGTCTCGGGGGATGGGAGACCCAGTACTTC. This sequence joins TRBV11-3 and TRBJ2-5; a possible D gene is TRBD2 (6 bases). V dropped 1 base and J dropped 5 bases, with 14 bases sitting between them. In germline, CDR1 is SGHNT, CDR2 YENEEA. The CDR3 covers 15 residues.

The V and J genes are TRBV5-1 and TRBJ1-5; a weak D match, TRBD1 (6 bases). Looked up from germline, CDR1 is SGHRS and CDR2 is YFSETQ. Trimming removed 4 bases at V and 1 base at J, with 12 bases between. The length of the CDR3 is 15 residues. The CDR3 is CASSPEGGSNQPQHF. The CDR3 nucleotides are TGCGCCAGCAGCCCCGAGGGGGGGAGCAATCAGCCCCAGCATTTT.

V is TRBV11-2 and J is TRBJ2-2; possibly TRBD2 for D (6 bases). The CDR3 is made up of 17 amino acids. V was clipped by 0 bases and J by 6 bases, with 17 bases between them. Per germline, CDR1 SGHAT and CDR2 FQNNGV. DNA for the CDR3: TGTGCCAGCAGCTTAGAGACCGTAGGGAGGCGTGCCGGGGAGCTGTTTTTT. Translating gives CASSLETVGRRAGELFF.

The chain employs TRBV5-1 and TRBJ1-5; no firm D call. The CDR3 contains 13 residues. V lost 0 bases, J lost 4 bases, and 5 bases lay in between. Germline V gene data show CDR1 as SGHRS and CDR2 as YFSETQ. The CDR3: CASSLVGNQPQHF. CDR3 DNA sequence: TGCGCCAGCAGCTTGGTCGGGAATCAGCCCCAGCATTTT.

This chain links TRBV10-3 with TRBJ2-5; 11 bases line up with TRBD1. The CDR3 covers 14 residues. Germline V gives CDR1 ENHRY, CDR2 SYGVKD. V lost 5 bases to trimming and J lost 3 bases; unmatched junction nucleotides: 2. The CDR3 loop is CAISPGQGEETQYF. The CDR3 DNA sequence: TGTGCCATCAGTCCGGGACAGGGGGAAGAGACCCAGTACTTC.

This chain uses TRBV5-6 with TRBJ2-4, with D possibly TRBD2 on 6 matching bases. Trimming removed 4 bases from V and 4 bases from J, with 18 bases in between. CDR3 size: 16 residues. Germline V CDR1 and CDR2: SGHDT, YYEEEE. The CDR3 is CASSRRGGRAKNIQYF. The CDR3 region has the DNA TGTGCCAGCAGCCGGCGGGGTGGGAGAGCAAAAAACATTCAGTACTTC.

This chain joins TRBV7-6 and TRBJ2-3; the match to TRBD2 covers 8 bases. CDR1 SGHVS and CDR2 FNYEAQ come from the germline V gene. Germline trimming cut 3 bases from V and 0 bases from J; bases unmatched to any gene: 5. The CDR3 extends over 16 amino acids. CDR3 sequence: CASSLSGSLSTDTQYF. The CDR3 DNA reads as TGTGCCAGCAGCTTGAGCGGGAGTCTTAGCACAGATACGCAGTATTTT.

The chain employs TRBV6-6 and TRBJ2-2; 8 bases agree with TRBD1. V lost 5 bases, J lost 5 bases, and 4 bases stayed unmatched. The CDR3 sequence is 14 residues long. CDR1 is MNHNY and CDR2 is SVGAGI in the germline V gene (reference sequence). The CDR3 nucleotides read TGTGCCAGCAGTCGACAGGGGAAGACCGGGGAGCTGTTTTTT. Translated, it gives CASSRQGKTGELFF.

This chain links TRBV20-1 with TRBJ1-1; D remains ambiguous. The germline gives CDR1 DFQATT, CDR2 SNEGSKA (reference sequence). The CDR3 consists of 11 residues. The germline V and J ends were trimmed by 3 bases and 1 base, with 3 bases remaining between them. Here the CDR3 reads CSASRNTEAFF. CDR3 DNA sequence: TGCAGTGCTAGCCGGAACACTGAAGCTTTCTTT.

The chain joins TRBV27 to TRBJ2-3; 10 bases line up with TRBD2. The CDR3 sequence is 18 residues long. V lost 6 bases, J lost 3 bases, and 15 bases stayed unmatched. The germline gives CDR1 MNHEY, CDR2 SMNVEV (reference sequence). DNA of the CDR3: TGTGCCAGCAGGGGACGTCCGGCAAGCGGGAGGGGGACAGATACGCAGTATTTT. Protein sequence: CASRGRPASGRGTDTQYF.

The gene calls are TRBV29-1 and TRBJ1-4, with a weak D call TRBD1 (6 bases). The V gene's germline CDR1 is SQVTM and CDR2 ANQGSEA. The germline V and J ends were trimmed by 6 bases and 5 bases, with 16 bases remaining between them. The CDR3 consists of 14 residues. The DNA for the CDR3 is TGCAGCGTCCCATCCAGGACAGACAATGAAAAACTGTTTTTT. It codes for CSVPSRTDNEKLFF.

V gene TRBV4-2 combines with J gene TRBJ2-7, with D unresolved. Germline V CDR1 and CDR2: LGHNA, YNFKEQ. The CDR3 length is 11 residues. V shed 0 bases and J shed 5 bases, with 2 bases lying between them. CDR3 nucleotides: TGTGCCAGCAGCCAAGATAACGAGCAGTACTTC. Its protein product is CASSQDNEQYF.

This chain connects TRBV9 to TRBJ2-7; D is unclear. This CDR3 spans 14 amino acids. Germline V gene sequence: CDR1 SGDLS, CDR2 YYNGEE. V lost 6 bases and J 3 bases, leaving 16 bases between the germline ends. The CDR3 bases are TGTGCCAGCACCCCAGAACCCCTAGGCTACGAGCAGTACTTC. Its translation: CASTPEPLGYEQYF.

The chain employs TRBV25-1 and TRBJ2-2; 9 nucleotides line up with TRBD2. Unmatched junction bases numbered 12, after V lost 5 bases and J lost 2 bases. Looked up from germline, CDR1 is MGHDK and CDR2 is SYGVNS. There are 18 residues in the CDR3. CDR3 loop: CASSKIAGDWRNTGELFF. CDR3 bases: TGTGCCAGCAGTAAGATAGCGGGAGACTGGCGAAACACCGGGGAGCTGTTTTTT. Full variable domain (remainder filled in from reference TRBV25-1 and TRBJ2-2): EADIYQTPRYLVIGTGKKITLECSQTMGHDKMYWYQQDPGMELHLIHYSYGVNSTEKGDLSSESTVSRIRTEHFPLTLESARPSHTSQYLCASSKIAGDWRNTGELFFGEGSRLTVL.

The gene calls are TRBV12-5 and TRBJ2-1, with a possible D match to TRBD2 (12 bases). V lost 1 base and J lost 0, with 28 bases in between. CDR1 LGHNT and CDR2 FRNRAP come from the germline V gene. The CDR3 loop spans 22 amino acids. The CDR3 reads CASGLGTGGTSGRPHSYNEQFF. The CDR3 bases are TGTGCTAGTGGTTTGGGGACAGGGGGCACTAGCGGGAGGCCCCACTCCTACAATGAGCAGTTCTTC.

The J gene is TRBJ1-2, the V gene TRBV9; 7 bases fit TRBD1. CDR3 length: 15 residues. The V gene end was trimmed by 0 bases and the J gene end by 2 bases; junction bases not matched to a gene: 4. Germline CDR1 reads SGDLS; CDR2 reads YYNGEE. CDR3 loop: CASSVERGRNYGYTF. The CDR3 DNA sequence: TGTGCCAGCAGCGTAGAAAGGGGGCGAAACTATGGCTACACCTTC.

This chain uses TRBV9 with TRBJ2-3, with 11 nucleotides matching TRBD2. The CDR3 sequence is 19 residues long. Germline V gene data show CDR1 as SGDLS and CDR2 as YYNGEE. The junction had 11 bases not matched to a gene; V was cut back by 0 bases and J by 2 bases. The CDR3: CASSVAAGASGRLTDTQYF. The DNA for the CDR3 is TGTGCCAGCAGCGTAGCGGCAGGAGCTAGCGGGAGGCTCACAGATACGCAGTATTTT.

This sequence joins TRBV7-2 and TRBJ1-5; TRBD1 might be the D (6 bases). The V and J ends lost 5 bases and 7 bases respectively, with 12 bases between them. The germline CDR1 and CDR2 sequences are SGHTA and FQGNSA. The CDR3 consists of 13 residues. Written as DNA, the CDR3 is TGTGCCAGCAGCCTGGACAGACTACAGCCCCAGCATTTT. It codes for CASSLDRLQPQHF.

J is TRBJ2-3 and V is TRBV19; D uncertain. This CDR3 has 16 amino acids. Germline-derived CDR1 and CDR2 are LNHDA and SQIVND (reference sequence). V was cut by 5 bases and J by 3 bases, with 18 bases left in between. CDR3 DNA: TGTGCCAGTAGTCCCGACTCGGGTGCAAAGACAGATACGCAGTATTTT. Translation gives CASSPDSGAKTDTQYF. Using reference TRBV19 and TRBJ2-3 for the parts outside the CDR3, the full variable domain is DGGITQSPKYLFRKEGQNVTLSCEQNLNHDAMYWYRQDPGQGLRLIYYSQIVNDFQKGDIAEGYSVSREKKESFPLTVTSAQKNPTAFYLCASSPDSGAKTDTQYFGPGTRLTVL.

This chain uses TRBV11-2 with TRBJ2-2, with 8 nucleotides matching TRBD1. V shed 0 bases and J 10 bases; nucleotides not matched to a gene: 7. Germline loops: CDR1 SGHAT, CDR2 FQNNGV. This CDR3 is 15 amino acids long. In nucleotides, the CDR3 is TGTGCCAGCAGCTTAGATGGACAGGGCGGGGTGGAGCTGTTTTTT. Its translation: CASSLDGQGGVELFF.

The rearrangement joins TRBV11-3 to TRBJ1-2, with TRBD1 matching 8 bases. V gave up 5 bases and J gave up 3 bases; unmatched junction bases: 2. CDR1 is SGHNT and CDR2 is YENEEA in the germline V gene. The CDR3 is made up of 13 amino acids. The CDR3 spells CASSKTGDYGYTF. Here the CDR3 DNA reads TGTGCCAGCAGCAAGACAGGGGACTATGGCTACACCTTC.